This T cell receptor (beta chain) originates from a study of Ad26.COV2.S vaccination and SARS-CoV-2 variants. Assay used: immunoSEQ multiplex PCR; TCRdb lists only in-frame clones, some missing. The table records about 680,000 clones, more than 80% of them present only once. The sample's treatment: 15 to 20 received Ad26.COV2.S at low or high dose, single or two shots; about 5 received placebo; per-sample allocation not given. Sampling took place 63 days after the first vaccine or placebo injection. The CDR3 extends over 16 amino acids. Germline V CDR1 and CDR2: SNHLY, FYNNEI. V lost 0 bases and J 10 bases, leaving 21 bases between the germline ends.

This rearrangement joins TRBV2 to TRBJ1-2; tentative D call: TRBD1 (6 bases). The sequence was obtained from a person between 18 and 65 years old who received the Ad26.COV2.S COVID-19 vaccine or a placebo. The source material was peripheral blood, sampled in a trial of Ad26.COV2.S vaccine versus placebo. CDR3 in DNA: TGTGCCAGCAGTGAAGCGCGGAGTAGGGGGGGAGAGGACTACACCTTC. Translating it yields CASSEARSRGGEDYTF.